What follows are 16 T cell receptor beta chains derived from one specimen sequenced in a study of cytomegalovirus exposure and HLA in healthy donors. The primer mix had 60 Vbeta and 13 Jbeta primers. The repertoire was sequenced with immunoSEQ multiplex PCR; TCRdb's copy has only in-frame clones and lacks some. The table lists about 180,000 clones, approximately 81% of them singletons. Material: PBMCs. These receptors were obtained from a boy aged 2 to 10 in good health and CMV-seronegative.

The chain uses TRBV10-2 and TRBJ2-1; no definite D call. Germline assignment: CDR1 WSHSY and CDR2 SAAADI. The CDR3 totals 13 residues. V was shortened by 2 bases and J by 7 bases, with 9 bases between the two germline ends. The CDR3 spells CASSEQRSNEQFF. The CDR3 coding sequence is TGCGCCAGCAGTGAGCAGCGTTCTAATGAGCAGTTCTTC.

V usage is TRBV15 and J usage is TRBJ1-6, with D possibly TRBD1 on 5 matching bases. The CDR3 extends over 14 amino acids. Germline V gene sequence: CDR1 LNHNV, CDR2 YYDKDF (reference sequence). V was pared by 2 bases and J by 8 bases, with 10 bases between. In DNA, the CDR3 is TGTGCCACCAGCAGACAGGGTTGGGATTCACCCCTCCACTTT. Protein sequence: CATSRQGWDSPLHF.

As DNA, the CDR3 is TGCGCCAGCAGCCAGGATGGGGTAGGAGGTGAAAAACTGTTTTTT. Translation: CASSQDGVGGEKLFF. The gene calls are TRBV5-1 and TRBJ1-4; D remains unclear. Trimming shortened V by 4 bases and J by 7 bases, and 17 bases separated the two germline ends. This CDR3 contains 15 residues. The germline V gene encodes CDR1 SGHRS and CDR2 YFSETQ.

The chain links TRBV2 to TRBJ1-5; D remains unclear. The germline CDR1 and CDR2 sequences are SNHLY and FYNNEI. The CDR3 covers 12 residues. With 3 bases removed from V and 7 bases from J, the gap between germline ends came to 7 bases. The CDR3 spells CASSDNSQPQHF. CDR3 nucleotides: TGTGCCAGCAGTGATAACAGCCAGCCCCAGCATTTT.

The genes are TRBV28 and TRBJ2-7; 10 bases align to TRBD1. The germline V gene encodes CDR1 MDHEN and CDR2 SYDVKM. The CDR3 runs 15 residues. J gave up 2 bases and V 5 bases, and 6 bases lay outside the gene matches. CDR3 in DNA: TGTGCCAGCAGTGCACTGGGACAGGGGACCTACGAGCAGTACTTC. It yields the protein CASSALGQGTYEQYF.

The rearrangement links TRBV5-1 to TRBJ2-7, with 7 bases matching TRBD2. This CDR3 has 17 residues. V trimming: 2 bases; J trimming: 4 bases; junction bases outside the gene matches: 15. Germline loops: CDR1 SGHRS, CDR2 YFSETQ. DNA of the CDR3: TGCGCCAGCAGCTTAGCGGGGTCTGGCGCAGCAGCTTACGAGCAGTACGTC. Translated: CASSLAGSGAAAYEQYV.

The J gene is TRBJ2-1, the V gene TRBV28; no definite D call. Germline lookup yields CDR1 MDHEN and CDR2 SYDVKM. CDR3 length: 12 amino acids. The V and J ends lost 1 base and 7 bases respectively, with 5 bases between them. CDR3 bases: TGTGCCAGCAGTTTATCCCCAAATGAGCAGTTCTTC. Translation: CASSLSPNEQFF.

The chain employs TRBV5-1 and TRBJ2-5; the D gene is possibly TRBD1 (6 bases). The V end lost 4 bases, the J end lost 2 bases, and 15 bases lay between the germline ends. Germline loops: CDR1 SGHRS, CDR2 YFSETQ. CDR3 size: 15 residues. The CDR3 region is CASSQEPTGQETQYF. The CDR3 coding sequence is TGCGCCAGCAGCCAGGAGCCGACAGGACAAGAGACCCAGTACTTC.

This clone was recorded once. V gene TRBV5-1 combines with J gene TRBJ2-6, with a possible D match to TRBD1 (5 bases). This CDR3 comprises 15 residues. Trimming left V 4 bases short and J 3 bases short, with 11 bases between. The germline gives CDR1 SGHRS, CDR2 YFSETQ. The CDR3 here is CASSPDGHGANVLTF. CDR3 bases: TGCGCCAGCAGCCCAGATGGACATGGGGCCAACGTCCTGACTTTC.

This sequence joins TRBV5-4 and TRBJ1-2; D is ambiguous. The V end lost 4 bases, the J end lost 8 bases, and 18 bases lay between the germline ends. The germline gives CDR1 SGHNT, CDR2 YYREEE (reference sequence). This CDR3 has 14 residues. Here the CDR3 reads CASSGSGGKQGYTF. In DNA, the CDR3 is TGTGCCAGCAGCGGGAGTGGAGGAAAACAAGGCTACACCTTC.

The rearrangement links TRBV6-4 to TRBJ2-7; 8 bases map to TRBD2. The V and J ends lost 4 bases and 3 bases, in that order; junction bases with no gene match: 8. This CDR3 has 15 residues. CDR1 and CDR2 (germline): MRHNA, SNTAGT. The CDR3: CASSAYPAGVYEQYF. DNA for the CDR3: TGTGCCAGCAGTGCATACCCAGCGGGAGTCTACGAGCAGTACTTC.

The chain carries TRBV19 and TRBJ2-5; the match to TRBD1 covers 10 bases. Germline values: CDR1 LNHDA, CDR2 SQIVND (reference sequence). V gave up 0 bases and J gave up 4 bases; unmatched junction bases: 2. This CDR3 is built from 15 residues. The CDR3 nucleotides are TGTGCCAGTAGTATAGATCGGACAGGGGGAGAGACCCAGTACTTC. Protein product: CASSIDRTGGETQYF.

The rearrangement joins TRBV18 to TRBJ1-3, with a weak D call TRBD1 (6 bases). The length of the CDR3 is 17 residues. The V end was cut by 1 base, the J end by 0 bases, with 13 bases between. Per the germline V gene, CDR1 is KGHSH and CDR2 is LQKENI. The CDR3 DNA reads as TGTGCCAGCTCACCACTTTCTGGACAGTCCTCTGGAAACACCATATATTTT. Translating it yields CASSPLSGQSSGNTIYF.

This clone was seen once. The rearrangement joins TRBV5-6 to TRBJ1-6; a possible D gene is TRBD1 (6 bases). V was clipped by 7 bases and J by 4 bases, with 12 bases between them. Looked up from germline, CDR1 is SGHDT and CDR2 is YYEEEE. The CDR3 covers 14 residues. The CDR3 sequence is CASAGGQYNSPLHF. Here the CDR3 DNA reads TGTGCCAGCGCCGGAGGACAGTATAATTCACCCCTCCACTTT. Drawing the rest from reference TRBV5-6 and TRBJ1-6, the complete variable domain is DAGVTQSPTHLIKTRGQQVTLRCSPKSGHDTVSWYQQALGQGPQFIFQYYEEEERQRGNFPDRFSGHQFPNYSSELNVNALLLGDSALYLCASAGGQYNSPLHFGNGTRLTVT.

J is TRBJ1-5 and V is TRBV7-9; D is unclear. V was pared by 5 bases and J by 8 bases, with 16 bases between. The germline V gene encodes CDR1 SEHNR and CDR2 FQNEAQ (reference sequence). CDR3 length: 14 residues. The CDR3 reads CASSDYRVLEPQHF. Written as DNA, the CDR3 is TGTGCCAGCAGCGACTACCGGGTTCTAGAGCCCCAGCATTTT. Variable domain in full (rest from reference TRBV7-9 and TRBJ1-5): DTGVSQNPRHKITKRGQNVTFRCDPISEHNRLYWYRQTLGQGPEFLTYFQNEAQLEKSRLLSDRFSAERPKGSFSTLEIQRTEQGDSAMYLCASSDYRVLEPQHFGDGTRLSIL.

The chain joins TRBV6-1 to TRBJ1-1; D call uncertain. CDR3 size: 13 residues. V lost 4 bases and J 1 base, leaving 7 bases between the germline ends. Germline values: CDR1 MNHNS, CDR2 SASEGT. CDR3 nucleotides: TGTGCCAGCAGTGTGCAGAAGAACACTGAAGCTTTCTTT. Translation gives CASSVQKNTEAFF.